This TCR beta chain is drawn from a study of T-cell reconstitution after alpha-beta-depleted transplantation in children. Broader study findings: Several hundred graft clones that had expanded were reportedly the source of alpha-beta T cells about two months after transplant. Recipient T cells and thymic progenitors that survived gave rise to the high TCRbeta diversity observed at day 60 in some patients. At one year after transplant, newly produced T cells mostly accounted for T-cell counts and diversity.

Trimming shortened V by 3 bases and J by 4 bases, and 25 bases separated the two germline ends. This CDR3 comprises 18 residues. Germline-derived CDR1 and CDR2 are ENHRY and SYGVKD. Unique molecular identifiers were incorporated into the prepared TCRbeta library. TCRdb independently ran MiXCR on the PCR reads; one entry per CDR3 protein. In the table there are hundreds of thousands of distinct CDR3 sequences, about 11% of which are singletons. The sample holds a few counts of this clonotype. Antigen: not known. This sequence joins TRBV10-3 and TRBJ2-7; D might be TRBD2 (6 bases). The clonotype originates from a child aged 2-15 years with inherited bone marrow failure, due to receive a stem cell transplant. The material sequenced was PBMCs, taken before TCRalphabeta/CD19-depleted stem cell transplant. Here the CDR3 DNA reads TGTGCCATCAGTGATTACTCCACCGTGATTAGCGGCAATTACGAGCAGTACTTC. It yields the protein CAISDYSTVISGNYEQYF.